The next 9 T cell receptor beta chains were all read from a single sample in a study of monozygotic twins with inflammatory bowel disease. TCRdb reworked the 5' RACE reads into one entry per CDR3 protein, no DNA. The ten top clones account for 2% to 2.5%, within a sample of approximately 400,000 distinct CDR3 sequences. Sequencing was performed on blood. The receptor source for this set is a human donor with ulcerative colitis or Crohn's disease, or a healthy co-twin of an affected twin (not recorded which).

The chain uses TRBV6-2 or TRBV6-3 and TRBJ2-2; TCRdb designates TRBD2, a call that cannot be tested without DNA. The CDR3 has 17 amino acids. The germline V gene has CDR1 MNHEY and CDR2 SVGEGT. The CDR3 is CASNGLAGGPRTGELFF.

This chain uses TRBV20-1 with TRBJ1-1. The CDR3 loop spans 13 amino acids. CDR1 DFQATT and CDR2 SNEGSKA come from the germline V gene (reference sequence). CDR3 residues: CSAIQGGRAEAFF.

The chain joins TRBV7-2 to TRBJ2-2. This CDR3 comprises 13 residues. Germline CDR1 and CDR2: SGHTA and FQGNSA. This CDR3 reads CASSLKMAWELFF.

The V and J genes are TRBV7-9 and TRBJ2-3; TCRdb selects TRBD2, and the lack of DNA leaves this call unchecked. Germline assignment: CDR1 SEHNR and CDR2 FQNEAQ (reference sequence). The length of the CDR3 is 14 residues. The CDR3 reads CASSPAGYTDTQYF.

The CDR3: CASSPNLSGTGNTIYF. The rearrangement links TRBV18 to TRBJ1-3. The CDR3 is 16 amino acids. CDR1 KGHSH and CDR2 LQKENI come from the germline V gene.

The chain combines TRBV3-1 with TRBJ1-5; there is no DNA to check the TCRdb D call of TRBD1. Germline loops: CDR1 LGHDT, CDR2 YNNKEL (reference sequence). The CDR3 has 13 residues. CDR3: CASSHRDDQPQHF.

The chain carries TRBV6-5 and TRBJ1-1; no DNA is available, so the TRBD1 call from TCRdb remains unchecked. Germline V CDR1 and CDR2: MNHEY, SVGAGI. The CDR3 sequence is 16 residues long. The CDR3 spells CASSSALGAMTLEAFF.

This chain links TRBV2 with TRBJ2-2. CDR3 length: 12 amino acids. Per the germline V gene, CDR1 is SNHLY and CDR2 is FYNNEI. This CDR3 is CASSVINWELFF.

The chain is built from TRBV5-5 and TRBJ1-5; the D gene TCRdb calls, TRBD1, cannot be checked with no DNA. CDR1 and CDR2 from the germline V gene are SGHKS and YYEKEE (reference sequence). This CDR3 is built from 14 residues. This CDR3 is CASSAGGFGQPQHF.